This is a list of T cell receptor beta chains from one sample in a study of human T cells and chemical hapten exposure. Each CDR3 protein is one row after TCRdb ran MiXCR on the RACE reads. The table lists under 200,000 distinct CDR3 sequences, 25% to 35% of them singletons. The specimen comprised whole blood, sampled in connection with sensitization to the hapten diphenylcyclopropenone (DPC). Receptor source: a woman under 40 with alopecia areata. Some clones in this sample may be carry-over from other donors' samples. Both conserved end residues are part of each CDR3. The order of the fields is D gene, clone size, V gene, J gene, CDR3 length, CDR3 protein, CDR3 DNA. The D gene is left open where the match is weak. Only part of the rows carry a size: once, few, many, or a class if the clone is expanded.

d_gene: TRBD2; abundance: once; v_gene: TRBV6-2/TRBV6-3; j_gene: TRBJ2-1; len: 17; CDR3aa: CASSYSGTSGRNNEQFF; CDR3nt: TGTGCCAGCAGTTACTCAGGGACTAGCGGTAGGAACAATGAGCAGTTCTTC
d_gene: -; abundance: -; v_gene: TRBV15; j_gene: TRBJ2-3; len: 10; CDR3aa: CAAGGDTQYF; CDR3nt: TGTGCCGCCGGAGGAGATACGCAGTATTTT
d_gene: TRBD2; abundance: few; v_gene: TRBV29-1; j_gene: TRBJ2-1; len: 11; CDR3aa: CGTSGYNEQFF; CDR3nt: TGCGGAACTAGCGGCTACAATGAGCAGTTCTTC
d_gene: -; abundance: few; v_gene: TRBV7-9; j_gene: TRBJ2-1; len: 13; CDR3aa: CASSLSSYNEQFF; CDR3nt: TGTGCCAGCAGCTTGAGCTCCTACAATGAGCAGTTCTTC
d_gene: -; abundance: -; v_gene: TRBV6-5; j_gene: TRBJ1-1; len: 14; CDR3aa: CASSYSFAAVEAFF; CDR3nt: TGTGCCAGCAGTTACTCTTTTGCGGCGGTAGAAGCTTTCTTT
d_gene: TRBD1; abundance: few; v_gene: TRBV19; j_gene: TRBJ1-4; len: 16; CDR3aa: CASSIQGATTNEKLFF; CDR3nt: TGTGCCAGTAGTATCCAGGGGGCGACAACTAATGAAAAACTGTTTTTT
d_gene: -; abundance: few; v_gene: TRBV28; j_gene: TRBJ2-7; len: 11; CDR3aa: CASSSSRDPYF; CDR3nt: TGTGCCAGCAGTAGCAGCCGGGACCCTTACTTC
d_gene: -; abundance: -; v_gene: TRBV3-1; j_gene: TRBJ1-4; len: 16; CDR3aa: CASSQAGGATNEKLFF; CDR3nt: TGTGCCAGCAGCCAAGCGGGGGGCGCAACTAATGAAAAACTGTTTTTT
d_gene: TRBD1; abundance: -; v_gene: TRBV4-3; j_gene: TRBJ1-3; len: 15; CDR3aa: CASSNRGQTGNTIYF; CDR3nt: TGCGCCAGCAGTAACAGGGGGCAGACTGGAAACACCATATATTTT
d_gene: TRBD1; abundance: -; v_gene: TRBV20-1; j_gene: TRBJ2-7; len: 15; CDR3aa: CSAPPAPGQGGEQYF; CDR3nt: TGCAGTGCCCCCCCAGCCCCGGGACAGGGTGGCGAGCAGTACTTC
d_gene: -; abundance: few; v_gene: TRBV7-2; j_gene: TRBJ2-2; len: 15; CDR3aa: CASSLTTTNTGELFF; CDR3nt: TGTGCCAGCAGCTTAACGACTACGAACACCGGGGAGCTGTTTTTT
d_gene: TRBD1; abundance: -; v_gene: TRBV7-2; j_gene: TRBJ2-2; len: 14; CDR3aa: CASSPQGDTGELFF; CDR3nt: TGTGCCAGCAGCCCCCAGGGGGACACCGGGGAGCTGTTTTTT
d_gene: TRBD1; abundance: -; v_gene: TRBV18; j_gene: TRBJ1-1; len: 16; CDR3aa: CASSPLPGQGNTEAFF; CDR3nt: TGTGCCAGCTCACCATTACCGGGACAGGGGAACACTGAAGCTTTCTTT
d_gene: TRBD2; abundance: -; v_gene: TRBV4-1; j_gene: TRBJ2-4; len: 15; CDR3aa: CASSQDRASGDVQYF; CDR3nt: TGCGCCAGCAGCCAAGATCGGGCTAGCGGGGACGTTCAGTACTTC
d_gene: TRBD1; abundance: -; v_gene: TRBV29-1; j_gene: TRBJ2-5; len: 11; CDR3aa: CSVARGETQYF; CDR3nt: TGCAGCGTTGCCAGGGGGGAGACCCAGTACTTC
d_gene: -; abundance: few; v_gene: TRBV2; j_gene: TRBJ1-6; len: 15; CDR3aa: CASSSQTGKDSPLHF; CDR3nt: TGTGCCAGCAGTTCCCAGACGGGGAAAGATTCACCCCTCCACTTT
d_gene: -; abundance: few; v_gene: TRBV6-6; j_gene: TRBJ1-6; len: 16; CDR3aa: CASNFGGEIRGAPLHF; CDR3nt: TGTGCCAGCAATTTTGGGGGCGAAATTCGTGGGGCACCCCTCCACTTT
d_gene: TRBD1; abundance: few; v_gene: TRBV29-1; j_gene: TRBJ2-7; len: 12; CDR3aa: CSVRDSIYEQYF; CDR3nt: TGCAGCGTTAGGGACAGTATCTACGAGCAGTACTTC
d_gene: -; abundance: few; v_gene: TRBV20-1; j_gene: TRBJ2-5; len: 15; CDR3aa: CSARDGGRVIETQYF; CDR3nt: TGCAGTGCTAGAGATGGGGGCAGGGTGATAGAGACCCAGTACTTC
d_gene: -; abundance: many; v_gene: TRBV20-1; j_gene: TRBJ2-5; len: 12; CDR3aa: CSAGIGAETQYF; CDR3nt: TGCAGTGCAGGGATTGGGGCGGAGACCCAGTACTTC
d_gene: -; abundance: -; v_gene: TRBV7-2; j_gene: TRBJ2-1; len: 16; CDR3aa: CASSYVPDTLYNEQFF; CDR3nt: TGTGCCAGCAGTTACGTCCCAGACACTCTTTACAATGAGCAGTTCTTC
d_gene: TRBD1; abundance: -; v_gene: TRBV5-6; j_gene: TRBJ1-4; len: 14; CDR3aa: CASSANRGGEKLFF; CDR3nt: TGTGCCAGCAGCGCTAACAGGGGTGGGGAAAAACTGTTTTTT
d_gene: TRBD2; abundance: few; v_gene: TRBV20-1; j_gene: TRBJ2-3; len: 15; CDR3aa: CSPFGLAGGADTQYF; CDR3nt: TGCAGCCCCTTCGGACTAGCGGGAGGCGCAGATACGCAGTATTTT
d_gene: TRBD1; abundance: -; v_gene: TRBV29-1; j_gene: TRBJ1-1; len: 13; CDR3aa: CSVRTGGITEAFF; CDR3nt: TGCAGCGTCCGGACAGGGGGCATCACTGAAGCTTTCTTT
d_gene: -; abundance: many; v_gene: TRBV18; j_gene: TRBJ2-7; len: 13; CDR3aa: CASGRDGGYEQYF; CDR3nt: TGTGCCAGCGGGAGAGACGGGGGATACGAGCAGTACTTC
d_gene: -; abundance: many; v_gene: TRBV6-1; j_gene: TRBJ2-7; len: 11; CDR3aa: CASSDAYEQYF; CDR3nt: TGTGCCAGCAGTGACGCCTACGAGCAGTACTTC
d_gene: -; abundance: -; v_gene: TRBV9; j_gene: TRBJ2-3; len: 13; CDR3aa: CASSVESTDTQYF; CDR3nt: TGTGCCAGCAGCGTAGAGAGCACAGATACGCAGTATTTT
d_gene: -; abundance: -; v_gene: TRBV29-1; j_gene: TRBJ2-2; len: 12; CDR3aa: CSVTENTGELFF; CDR3nt: TGCAGTGTAACTGAGAACACCGGGGAGCTGTTTTTT
d_gene: -; abundance: few; v_gene: TRBV7-9; j_gene: TRBJ2-7; len: 13; CDR3aa: CASSAGEYYEQYF; CDR3nt: TGTGCCAGCAGCGCCGGAGAGTACTACGAGCAGTACTTC
d_gene: -; abundance: many; v_gene: TRBV12-3/TRBV12-4; j_gene: TRBJ2-3; len: 15; CDR3aa: CASRLQVLGADTQYF; CDR3nt: TGTGCCAGCAGACTACAGGTTCTTGGGGCAGATACGCAGTATTTT
d_gene: -; abundance: -; v_gene: TRBV9; j_gene: TRBJ2-2; len: 18; CDR3aa: CASSPRFKSELNTGELFF; CDR3nt: TGTGCCAGCAGCCCCCGCTTTAAAAGTGAATTGAACACCGGGGAGCTGTTTTTT
d_gene: -; abundance: once; v_gene: TRBV15; j_gene: TRBJ2-1; len: 14; CDR3aa: CATSRDGAANEQFF; CDR3nt: TGTGCCACCAGCAGAGACGGCGCGGCCAATGAGCAGTTCTTC
d_gene: TRBD2; abundance: -; v_gene: TRBV4-3; j_gene: TRBJ2-1; len: 12; CDR3aa: CASSPTSGTQFF; CDR3nt: TGCGCCAGCAGCCCTACTAGCGGGACGCAGTTCTTC
d_gene: -; abundance: few; v_gene: TRBV27; j_gene: TRBJ2-1; len: 16; CDR3aa: CASSSKRYPRGDEQFF; CDR3nt: TGTGCCAGCAGTTCGAAACGCTACCCCAGGGGAGATGAGCAGTTCTTC
d_gene: -; abundance: -; v_gene: TRBV20-1; j_gene: TRBJ2-5; len: 13; CDR3aa: CSARDGGRETQYF; CDR3nt: TGCAGTGCTAGAGATGGCGGCAGAGAGACCCAGTACTTC
d_gene: TRBD1; abundance: few; v_gene: TRBV11-2; j_gene: TRBJ2-5; len: 14; CDR3aa: CASRRDRAQETQYF; CDR3nt: TGTGCCAGCAGGAGAGACAGGGCACAAGAGACCCAGTACTTC
d_gene: -; abundance: -; v_gene: TRBV6-1; j_gene: TRBJ1-1; len: 13; CDR3aa: CASAYTGNTEAFF; CDR3nt: TGTGCCAGCGCTTACACAGGGAACACTGAAGCTTTCTTT
d_gene: -; abundance: -; v_gene: TRBV19; j_gene: TRBJ1-2; len: 12; CDR3aa: CASSRDTYGYTF; CDR3nt: TGTGCCAGTAGTAGGGACACCTACGGCTACACCTTC
d_gene: -; abundance: -; v_gene: TRBV4-3; j_gene: TRBJ1-1; len: 14; CDR3aa: CASSQASWGTEAFF; CDR3nt: TGCGCCAGCAGCCAAGCCAGCTGGGGCACTGAAGCTTTCTTT
d_gene: -; abundance: -; v_gene: TRBV29-1; j_gene: TRBJ2-7; len: 11; CDR3aa: CSVQGAGEQYF; CDR3nt: TGCAGCGTCCAGGGTGCGGGAGAGCAGTACTTC
d_gene: -; abundance: -; v_gene: TRBV3-1; j_gene: TRBJ2-7; len: 13; CDR3aa: CASSRSGYYEQYF; CDR3nt: TGTGCCAGCAGCCGTAGCGGATACTACGAGCAGTACTTC
d_gene: -; abundance: -; v_gene: TRBV7-9; j_gene: TRBJ2-7; len: 13; CDR3aa: CASSLDSILEQYF; CDR3nt: TGTGCCAGCAGCTTGGACAGTATCCTCGAGCAGTACTTC
d_gene: TRBD1; abundance: -; v_gene: TRBV6-1; j_gene: TRBJ2-7; len: 16; CDR3aa: CASSEGTRDRIHEQYF; CDR3nt: TGTGCCAGCAGTGAAGGAACCCGGGACAGAATACACGAGCAGTACTTC
d_gene: -; abundance: -; v_gene: TRBV4-2; j_gene: TRBJ2-6; len: 16; CDR3aa: CASSQSRDGGANVLTF; CDR3nt: TGTGCCAGCAGCCAATCCAGGGATGGTGGGGCCAACGTCCTGACTTTC